This T cell receptor beta chain comes out of a study of blood T cell repertoires in COVID-19. V shed 0 bases and J shed 5 bases, with 17 bases lying between them. The germline V gene encodes CDR1 MNHNS and CDR2 SASEGT. The CDR3 contains 17 residues. Under the authors' procedure: Amplification with reference gene primers provided the estimates of nucleated cell counts. Sequencing was performed with immunoSEQ multiplex PCR; in TCRdb, only in-frame clones are kept and a portion is missing. Clonal size and the V and J genes are those of that table, whereas D and trimming came from the DNA. The table shows about 73,000 clones, with approximately 80% occurring only once.

The clonotype comes from a woman between 55 and 75 years old with acute or convalescent COVID-19. Input material: peripheral blood. The chain couples TRBV6-1 to TRBJ2-4; perhaps TRBD1 as D (6 bases). The DNA of the CDR3 is TGTGCCAGCAGTGAAGCCCTCGGGTATGGGGGCCAAAACATTCAGTACTTC. Translated, it gives CASSEALGYGGQNIQYF.